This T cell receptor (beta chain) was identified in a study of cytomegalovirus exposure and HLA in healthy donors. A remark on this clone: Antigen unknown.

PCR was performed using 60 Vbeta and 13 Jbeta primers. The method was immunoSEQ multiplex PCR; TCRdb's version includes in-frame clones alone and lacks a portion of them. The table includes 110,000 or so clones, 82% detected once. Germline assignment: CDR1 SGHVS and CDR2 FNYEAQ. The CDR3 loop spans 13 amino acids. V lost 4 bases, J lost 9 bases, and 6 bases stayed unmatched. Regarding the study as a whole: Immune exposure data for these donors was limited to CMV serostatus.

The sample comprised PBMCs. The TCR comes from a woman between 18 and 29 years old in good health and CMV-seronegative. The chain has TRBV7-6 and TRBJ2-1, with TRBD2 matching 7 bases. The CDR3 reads CASSSTSTGEQFF. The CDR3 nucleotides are TGTGCCAGCAGCTCGACTAGCACGGGTGAGCAGTTCTTC.